One and the same sample provided the 5 T cell receptor beta chains below, sequenced in a study of shared clonotypes between healthy human individuals. Sequencing was performed with immunoSEQ multiplex PCR; in TCRdb, only in-frame clones are kept and a portion is missing. The sample carries over 2 million clones, just under 95% recorded once. Naive CD8 cells comprised CD45RO-negative, CCR7-positively selected cells, excluding terminally differentiated effector memory CD45RA+ cells. The sample comprised naive CD8+ T cells sorted from blood. These receptor sequences come from a man between 18 and 29 years old in good health.

This chain connects TRBV6-1 to TRBJ1-3; no definite D call. V was trimmed by 1 base and J by 6 bases, leaving 16 bases between them. CDR1 and CDR2 from the germline V gene are MNHNS and SASEGT. The CDR3 is 16 residues long. CDR3 DNA: TGTGCCAGCAGTGAAGATCGCCCAGTGTGGGAAAACACCATATATTTT. Its translation is CASSEDRPVWENTIYF.

As concerns this clone: This may arise from a read error, as a much more abundant clone is one base away. The CDR3 region has the DNA TGTGCCTGGAGTTTTACGGTAACGGTTCAGCCCCAGCATTTT. Translation: CAWSFTVTVQPQHF. V is TRBV30 and J is TRBJ1-5; no definite D call. V was trimmed by 2 bases and J by 6 bases, leaving 14 bases between them. Germline V CDR1 and CDR2: GTSNPN, SVGIG (reference sequence). CDR3 length: 14 amino acids.

The CDR3 region is CASSLARGYNEQFF. CDR3 nucleotide sequence: TGTGCCAGCAGCTTAGCGCGGGGCTACAATGAGCAGTTCTTC. The chain has TRBV7-8 and TRBJ2-1, with D maybe TRBD2 (6 bases). V dropped 0 bases and J dropped 3 bases, with 6 bases sitting between them. The CDR3 runs 14 residues. From germline, CDR1 is SGHVS and CDR2 FQNEAQ.

The J gene is TRBJ2-3, the V gene TRBV27, with D unclear. CDR3 length: 13 amino acids. V was pared by 5 bases and J by 0 bases, with 6 bases between. The germline V gene has CDR1 MNHEY and CDR2 SMNVEV (reference sequence). CDR3 in DNA: TGTGCCAGCAGTATCGTTAGCACAGATACGCAGTATTTT. It translates to CASSIVSTDTQYF.

The J gene is TRBJ2-1, the V gene TRBV29-1, with D unclear. V was pared by 5 bases and J by 3 bases, with 5 bases between. CDR1 SQVTM and CDR2 ANQGSEA come from the germline V gene. The CDR3 consists of 11 residues. CDR3 protein: CSVSFYNEQFF. The DNA of the CDR3 is TGCAGCGTTTCGTTCTACAATGAGCAGTTCTTC.